These 2 T cell receptor beta chains share one sample of origin, sequenced in a study of T cell changes during pregnancy in multiple sclerosis. Method: immunoSEQ multiplex PCR; TCRdb's copy keeps in-frame clones and lacks some. The sample lists approximately 50,000 clones; around 93% were seen once. Material: CD8+ T cells from peripheral blood mononuclear cells, obtained after pregnancy. The origin of the receptors is a female donor with multiple sclerosis, enrolled in a pregnancy study.

This clone was recorded a few times. The chain recombines TRBV9 with TRBJ1-6, with D unresolved. This CDR3 region has 14 residues. The V and J ends lost 0 bases and 8 bases respectively, with 9 bases between them. Germline CDR1 SGDLS, CDR2 YYNGEE. The CDR3 loop is CASSVAGGDSPLHF. As DNA, the CDR3 is TGTGCCAGCAGCGTAGCCGGCGGTGATTCACCCCTCCACTTT. Based on the CDR3 plus reference TRBV9 and TRBJ1-6, the full variable domain is DSGVTQTPKHLITATGQRVTLRCSPRSGDLSVYWYQQSLDQGLQFLIQYYNGEERAKGNILERFSAQQFPDLHSELNLSSLELGDSALYFCASSVAGGDSPLHFGNGTRLTVT.

The V call is TRBV2, the J call TRBJ2-2, with D maybe TRBD1 (5 bases). The germline V gene has CDR1 SNHLY and CDR2 FYNNEI. The CDR3 covers 15 residues. V gave up 7 bases and J gave up 4 bases, with 16 bases separating them. The CDR3 nucleotides are TGTGCCAGCAATACAGGTCCCCTTGGCACCGGGGAGCTGTTTTTT. This translates into CASNTGPLGTGELFF.